A single sample is the source of the 14 T cell receptor beta chains below, sequenced in a study of T cells in Graves' hyperthyroidism and ophthalmopathy. The TCR beta CDR3 regions underwent amplification using RNA transcripts as the source. The HTBI primer set drove a first-round RT-PCR of the TCR CDR3. Each CDR3 protein is one row after TCRdb ran MiXCR on the multiplex PCR reads. Of approximately 640,000 distinct CDR3 sequences in the sample, roughly 17% were seen once. The sequenced sample consisted of blood. Receptors originate from a woman in her twenties or thirties with Graves' hyperthyroidism.

At least ten counts were recorded for this clonotype. This chain connects TRBV28 to TRBJ2-7, with 7 nucleotides matching TRBD2. Germline CDR1 is MDHEN and CDR2 is SYDVKM. The length of the CDR3 is 14 residues. Trimming took 3 bases from V and 2 from J; bases not matched to a gene: 4. CDR3 protein: CASSFRLATYEQYF. The CDR3 nucleotides are TGTGCCAGCAGTTTCCGACTAGCCACCTACGAGCAGTACTTC.

This clonotype was observed many times. This chain joins TRBV11-2 and TRBJ2-5, with TRBD1 identical over 8 bases. With 1 base clipped from V and 4 bases from J, the junction kept 5 bases outside the gene matches. The CDR3 covers 15 residues. Germline lookup yields CDR1 SGHAT and CDR2 FQNNGV. CDR3 coding DNA: TGTGCCAGCAGCTTAGGTGGGACAGGTGGAGAGACCCAGTACTTC. Its translation is CASSLGGTGGETQYF.

This clonotype was detected many times. This chain connects TRBV11-2 to TRBJ2-1, with 7 bases that match TRBD2. The CDR3 consists of 18 residues. J lost 6 bases, V lost 5 bases, and 19 bases had no gene match. Germline V gene lookup returns CDR1 SGHAT and CDR2 FQNNGV. The CDR3 reads CASSQGVVGAGVGNEQFF. The CDR3 DNA is TGTGCCAGCAGCCAAGGGGTTGTGGGTGCGGGAGTCGGCAATGAGCAGTTCTTC. Using reference TRBV11-2 and TRBJ2-1 for the parts outside the CDR3, the full variable domain is EAGVAQSPRYKIIEKRQSVAFWCNPISGHATLYWYQQILGQGPKLLIQFQNNGVVDDSQLPKDRFSAERLKGVDSTLKIQPAKLEDSAVYLCASSQGVVGAGVGNEQFFGPGTRLTVL.

The chain combines TRBV20-1 with TRBJ1-4, with 10 bases that match TRBD1. V trimming: 3 bases; J trimming: 10 bases; junction bases outside the gene matches: 2. CDR1 is DFQATT, CDR2 SNEGSKA, per germline (reference sequence). This CDR3 is 12 amino acids long. Here the CDR3 reads CSASGQGGKLFF. The CDR3 coding sequence is TGCAGTGCTAGCGGACAGGGGGGAAAACTGTTTTTT.

The J gene is TRBJ2-1, the V gene TRBV5-1, with D unclear. Looked up from germline, CDR1 is SGHRS and CDR2 is YFSETQ. CDR3 length: 17 residues. With 0 bases removed from V and 0 bases from J, the gap between germline ends came to 13 bases. The CDR3 here is CASSLVNLASSYNEQFF. The CDR3 DNA sequence: TGCGCCAGCAGCTTGGTGAACCTGGCAAGCTCCTACAATGAGCAGTTCTTC. Full variable domain (remainder filled in from reference TRBV5-1 and TRBJ2-1): KAGVTQTPRYLIKTRGQQVTLSCSPISGHRSVSWYQQTPGQGLQFLFEYFSETQRNKGNFPGRFSGRQFSNSRSEMNVSTLELGDSALYLCASSLVNLASSYNEQFFGPGTRLTVL.

This clonotype was seen more than once but under ten times. The rearrangement joins TRBV30 to TRBJ2-2, with unresolved D. Trimming pared 0 bases from V and 4 bases from J, leaving 18 bases between. The CDR3 has 17 residues. Germline assignment: CDR1 GTSNPN and CDR2 SVGIG (reference sequence). The CDR3 reads CAWSVPGPNWGTGELFF. As DNA, the CDR3 is TGTGCCTGGAGTGTACCGGGTCCCAATTGGGGCACCGGGGAGCTGTTTTTT.

In this sample, this clonotype turned up a few times. The DNA for the CDR3 is TGTGCTAGTGCCTTACTTACAGATACGCAGTATTTT. Residues: CASALLTDTQYF. This sequence joins TRBV12-5 and TRBJ2-3, with D unclear. The V gene's germline CDR1 is LGHNT and CDR2 FRNRAP. The CDR3 is 12 amino acids. V lost 7 bases to trimming and J lost 3 bases, with 8 bases between them.

In its sample, this clonotype was seen many times. The gene calls are TRBV7-2 and TRBJ2-3; 12 bases are a match to TRBD2. This CDR3 is 15 amino acids long. The germline CDR1 and CDR2 sequences are SGHTA and FQGNSA. Trimming removed 5 bases from V and 11 bases from J; junction bases left unmatched: 11. The CDR3 is CASSGGWLAGGKQYF. In DNA, the CDR3 is TGTGCCAGCAGCGGGGGGTGGCTAGCGGGAGGGAAGCAGTATTTT.

This sequence joins TRBV11-1 and TRBJ2-7; possibly TRBD2 for D (6 bases). Germline V gene lookup returns CDR1 SGHAT and CDR2 FQDESV (reference sequence). The CDR3 loop spans 15 amino acids. V shed 3 bases and J shed 5 bases, with 17 bases lying between them. In nucleotides, the CDR3 is TGTGCCAGCAGCTTCATCGGGGGTCGGGCTGACGAGCAGTACTTC. Amino acids: CASSFIGGRADEQYF.

This rearrangement joins TRBV6-1 to TRBJ2-1; TRBD2 matches 11 bases. J lost 9 bases, V lost 5 bases, and 3 bases had no gene match. Germline V CDR1 and CDR2: MNHNS, SASEGT. This CDR3 region has 13 residues. CDR3: CASSQTSGIEQFF. The DNA for the CDR3 is TGTGCCAGCAGTCAGACTAGCGGGATTGAGCAGTTCTTC.

Comment on this clonotype: The conserved final phenylalanine or tryptophan is absent from the CDR3, which likely points to a read error. The chain employs TRBV30 and TRBJ2-1; TRBD2 matches 7 bases. Trimming at V came to 2 bases and at J to 8 bases, leaving 6 bases not matched to a gene. The germline V gene has CDR1 GTSNPN and CDR2 SVGIG (reference sequence). The CDR3 loop spans 13 amino acids. This CDR3 is CAWSTGLDYEQFS. The CDR3 DNA reads as TGTGCCTGGAGTACCGGACTAGACTATGAGCAGTTCTCC.

The chain employs TRBV9 and TRBJ2-3, with D perhaps matching TRBD1 (6 bases). The CDR3 has 16 amino acids. CDR1 and CDR2 (germline): SGDLS, YYNGEE. Trimming shortened V by 0 bases and J by 2 bases, and 13 bases separated the two germline ends. CDR3 bases: TGTGCCAGCAGCGTAGTATCGACAGGCATCACAGATACGCAGTATTTT. Protein: CASSVVSTGITDTQYF.

The rearrangement joins TRBV20-1 to TRBJ1-2, with 9 bases lining up with TRBD1. The CDR3 runs 14 residues. The junction had 6 bases not matched to a gene; V was cut back by 5 bases and J by 2 bases. Germline lookup yields CDR1 DFQATT and CDR2 SNEGSKA (reference sequence). CDR3 region: CSAGETGGNYGYTF. CDR3 bases: TGCAGTGCTGGGGAGACAGGGGGGAACTATGGCTACACCTTC.

J is TRBJ1-2 and V is TRBV28; D possibly corresponds to TRBD1 (5 bases). Germline assignment: CDR1 MDHEN and CDR2 SYDVKM. The CDR3 spans 14 residues. Trimming took 2 bases from V and 6 from J, leaving 13 bases between them. DNA for the CDR3: TGTGCCAGCAGTTTAGGCGGGGGAGGCGATGGCTACACCTTC. Encoded protein: CASSLGGGGDGYTF.